A single sample is the source of the 30 T cell receptor beta chains below, sequenced in a study of multiple sclerosis patients with progressive multifocal leukoencephalopathy. Stated time point: time of PML onset. Profiling relied on immunoSEQ multiplex PCR, and the TCRdb table lists in-frame clones only, not all of them. The sample carries over 25,000 clones, about 90% recorded once. The sequencing here drew on PBMCs, taken from a patient treated with natalizumab. The source of these receptors is a human donor with progressive multifocal leukoencephalopathy.

This clone was found a few times. This chain connects TRBV29-1 to TRBJ1-2; TRBD1 is a possible D gene (6 bases). This CDR3 is 13 amino acids long. Trimming cost V 4 bases and J 7 bases, with 16 bases left between them. Germline V lookup: CDR1 SQVTM, CDR2 ANQGSEA. The CDR3 loop is CSVVFRGIGGYTF. The CDR3 nucleotides are TGCAGCGTTGTGTTCAGGGGTATCGGTGGCTACACCTTC.

V gene TRBV5-1 combines with J gene TRBJ2-2; no clear D gene. Between the trimmed V and J ends, which lost 4 bases and 8 bases, there was a span of 15 bases. Germline loops: CDR1 SGHRS, CDR2 YFSETQ. The CDR3 sequence is 14 residues long. The CDR3 loop is CASSTSSWAGELFF. CDR3 DNA sequence: TGCGCCAGCAGCACCTCTAGTTGGGCAGGGGAGCTGTTTTTT.

A few counts support this clone. The V call is TRBV7-6, the J call TRBJ1-4, with 10 bases lining up with TRBD1. J gave up 5 bases and V 5 bases, and 8 bases lay outside the gene matches. CDR3 length equals 16 residues. Germline CDR1 SGHVS, CDR2 FNYEAQ. The CDR3 loop is CASSQPPGQGNEKLFF. The CDR3 nucleotides read TGTGCCAGCAGCCAACCGCCGGGACAGGGGAATGAAAAACTGTTTTTT.

The CDR3 region has the DNA TGCGCCAGCAGCCAAGATTACAGGGGAAACTACGAGCAGTACTTC. Translation gives CASSQDYRGNYEQYF. The J gene is TRBJ2-7, the V gene TRBV4-3; the match to TRBD1 covers 7 bases. CDR3 length equals 15 residues. Per germline, CDR1 LGHNA and CDR2 YSLEER. The junction had 5 bases not matched to a gene; V was cut back by 0 bases and J by 3 bases.

In this sample, this clone turned up once. CDR3 loop: CASSLVGAGIYGYTF. CDR3 coding DNA: TGTGCCAGCAGCTTGGTCGGGGCGGGCATCTATGGCTACACCTTC. This sequence joins TRBV5-6 and TRBJ1-2; maybe TRBD1 (5 bases). The CDR3 extends over 15 amino acids. CDR1 SGHDT and CDR2 YYEEEE come from the germline V gene. The V end was cut by 0 bases, the J end by 4 bases, with 13 bases between.

This clone came up a few times. The chain combines TRBV18 with TRBJ1-2; D is uncertain. This CDR3 region has 14 residues. The V end lost 3 bases, the J end lost 2 bases, and 10 bases lay between the germline ends. Germline V gene lookup returns CDR1 KGHSH and CDR2 LQKENI. The CDR3 reads CASSPSTLNYGYTF. The CDR3 DNA sequence: TGTGCCAGCTCACCTTCTACACTCAACTATGGCTACACCTTC.

The rearrangement uses TRBV19 and TRBJ1-2, with D possibly being TRBD1 (5 bases). CDR3 length equals 14 residues. The germline V and J ends were trimmed by 2 bases and 4 bases, with 11 bases remaining between them. Germline CDR1 LNHDA, CDR2 SQIVND (reference sequence). The CDR3 region is CASSIIGGSYGYTF. In nucleotides, the CDR3 is TGTGCCAGTAGTATAATTGGGGGATCCTATGGCTACACCTTC.

The CDR3 coding sequence is TGTGCCAGCAGCTTGAGGAAGGAGACAGATACGCAGTATTTT. It encodes CASSLRKETDTQYF. The genes are TRBV5-4 and TRBJ2-3, with no clear D. Germline V gene lookup returns CDR1 SGHNT and CDR2 YYREEE (reference sequence). Trimming removed 1 base at V and 3 bases at J, with 9 bases between. The CDR3 is 14 amino acids.

The chain is built from TRBV21-1 and TRBJ2-6; TRBD1, the D gene given by the table, was not confirmed from the DNA. TRBV21-1 is an annotated pseudogene. The CDR3 has 19 amino acids. CDR3 amino acids: CASSKARGQTDSGANVLTF. The CDR3 DNA sequence: TGTGCCAGCAGCAAAGCGAGGGGACAGACCGACTCTGGGGCCAACGTCCTGACTTTC.

The chain has TRBV6-6 and TRBJ1-1, with D unresolved. The CDR3 consists of 15 residues. Trimming pared 5 bases from V and 1 base from J, leaving 14 bases between. Germline CDR1 reads MNHNY; CDR2 reads SVGAGI (reference sequence). The CDR3 region is CASSVSRTANTEAFF. CDR3 sequence (DNA): TGTGCCAGCAGTGTGTCCAGGACGGCGAACACTGAAGCTTTCTTT.

This rearrangement joins TRBV7-2 to TRBJ1-3; possible D gene TRBD1, 6 bases. Trimming stripped 8 bases from V and 4 bases from J, with 15 bases between. Per the germline V gene, CDR1 is SGHTA and CDR2 is FQGNSA. This CDR3 spans 14 amino acids. CDR3 nucleotides: TGTGCCAGCTCCCAAGACAGGATCGGAAACACCATATATTTT. This translates into CASSQDRIGNTIYF.

Regarding this clone: This CDR3 is also generated by other DNA sequences in the sample. J is TRBJ2-7 and V is TRBV9, with 10 bases identical to TRBD2. Germline values: CDR1 SGDLS, CDR2 YYNGEE. The length of the CDR3 is 15 residues. Unmatched junction bases numbered 2, after V lost 0 bases and J lost 2 bases. The CDR3 is CASSVGLAGAYEQYF. The CDR3 bases are TGTGCCAGCAGCGTAGGCCTAGCGGGAGCCTACGAGCAGTACTTC.

CDR3 amino acids: CASSLARGGYNEQFF. CDR3 sequence (DNA): TGTGCCAGCAGCTTGGCCAGGGGCGGATACAATGAGCAGTTCTTC. The chain links TRBV7-2 to TRBJ2-1; possible D gene TRBD1, 6 bases. Deletions cut 3 bases from V and 4 bases from J, with 13 bases between. The CDR3 is made up of 15 amino acids. Germline V gene lookup returns CDR1 SGHTA and CDR2 FQGNSA.

V gene TRBV15 combines with J gene TRBJ2-4, with D perhaps TRBD1 (6 bases). V lost 3 bases to trimming and J lost 0 bases, with 15 bases between them. This CDR3 is 17 amino acids long. Germline CDR1 and CDR2: LNHNV and YYDKDF (reference sequence). The CDR3 region has the DNA TGTGCCACCAGCAGGGGGCAGGGGAAGGCAGCCAAAAACATTCAGTACTTC. Protein product: CATSRGQGKAAKNIQYF.

CDR3 protein: CASSLPDTQYF. CDR3 DNA sequence: TGTGCCAGCAGTTTACCAGATACGCAGTATTTT. V gene TRBV27 combines with J gene TRBJ2-3; D gene uncertain. Deletions cut 2 bases from V and 4 bases from J, with 1 base between. Germline CDR1 reads MNHEY; CDR2 reads SMNVEV (reference sequence). The CDR3 runs to 11 residues.

The chain has TRBV5-4 and TRBJ1-2; D perhaps matches TRBD1 (5 bases). V was shortened by 2 bases and J by 4 bases, with 12 bases between the two germline ends. Germline assignment: CDR1 SGHNT and CDR2 YYREEE (reference sequence). This CDR3 region has 14 residues. CDR3 in amino acids: CASSFAGNSYGYTF. The CDR3 nucleotides read TGTGCCAGCAGCTTCGCAGGGAATAGCTATGGCTACACCTTC.

This chain uses TRBV15 with TRBJ2-2; D remains ambiguous. V lost 2 bases, J lost 5 bases, and 3 bases lay in between. CDR3 length: 12 amino acids. Germline CDR1 is LNHNV and CDR2 is YYDKDF (reference sequence). The CDR3 region is CATSRKTGELFF. CDR3 nucleotides: TGTGCCACCAGCAGAAAAACCGGGGAGCTGTTTTTT.

The chain couples TRBV21-1 to TRBJ1-5. TRBV21-1 is a known pseudogene. This CDR3 has 13 amino acids. CDR3 protein: CASSKARDQPQHF. In nucleotides, the CDR3 is TGTGCCAGCAGCAAAGCGCGAGATCAGCCCCAGCATTTT.

The chain recombines TRBV10-2 with TRBJ1-2; TRBD1 might be the D (5 bases). CDR3 length equals 12 residues. The ends were cut back, 6 bases at V and 4 bases at J, with 9 bases in the middle. Germline V lookup: CDR1 WSHSY, CDR2 SAAADI. The CDR3 DNA reads TGCGCCAGCAGACCCGGGACCTATGGCTACACCTTC. Its protein is CASRPGTYGYTF.

CDR3 protein: CAISEGGNEQFF. The DNA for the CDR3 is TGTGCCATCAGTGAAGGGGGGAATGAGCAGTTCTTC. The rearrangement links TRBV10-3 to TRBJ2-1; D may be TRBD1 or TRBD2 (6 bases each). The germline V and J ends were trimmed by 3 bases and 7 bases, with 7 bases remaining between them. CDR1 and CDR2 (germline): ENHRY, SYGVKD. The CDR3 loop spans 12 amino acids.

The chain recombines TRBV7-9 with TRBJ2-7; 16 positions agree with TRBD2. From germline, CDR1 is SEHNR and CDR2 FQNEAQ (reference sequence). CDR3 length equals 18 residues. With V trimmed by 6 bases and J by 2 bases, 10 bases remained unmatched. The DNA of the CDR3 is TGTGCCAGCAGTTCTTCCGGGACTAGCGGGAGGGACCCCTACGAGCAGTACTTC. This sequence encodes CASSSSGTSGRDPYEQYF.

The chain recombines TRBV18 with TRBJ1-2, with a possible D match to TRBD1 (6 bases). The CDR3 extends over 13 amino acids. The V gene lost 2 bases and the J gene lost 4 bases, with 8 bases spanning the gap. CDR1 KGHSH and CDR2 LQKENI come from the germline V gene. Written as DNA, the CDR3 is TGTGCCAGCTCACCAAGGGGGATCTATGGCTACACCTTC. It is translated as CASSPRGIYGYTF.

The chain combines TRBV7-3 with TRBJ2-3, with TRBD2 matching 10 bases. V lost 7 bases to trimming and J lost 5 bases; unmatched junction nucleotides: 12. Germline loops: CDR1 SGHTA, CDR2 FQGTGA. This CDR3 is built from 16 residues. The CDR3 loop reads CASTPTTSGRGDTQYF. CDR3 sequence (DNA): TGTGCCAGCACCCCCACGACTAGCGGGCGAGGAGATACGCAGTATTTT.

The chain has TRBV7-9 and TRBJ1-4; D is unresolved. CDR1 and CDR2 (germline): SEHNR, FQNEAQ (reference sequence). This CDR3 spans 14 amino acids. V lost 3 bases to trimming and J lost 6 bases, with 11 bases between them. The CDR3 DNA reads as TGTGCCAGCAGCTTGATGGATGGGGATGAAAAACTGTTTTTT. Protein product: CASSLMDGDEKLFF.

The rearrangement links TRBV7-9 to TRBJ1-1; D possibly corresponds to TRBD1 (5 bases). The V gene lost 4 bases and the J gene lost 4 bases, with 19 bases spanning the gap. CDR1 SEHNR and CDR2 FQNEAQ come from the germline V gene (reference sequence). The CDR3 loop spans 16 amino acids. CDR3 sequence: CASSSGLGGTSTEAFF. CDR3 bases: TGTGCCAGCAGCTCGGGGCTGGGCGGGACGAGCACTGAAGCTTTCTTT.

CDR3 residues: CASSFGSNEQFF. The CDR3 DNA follows: TGTGCCAGCAGCTTCGGAAGCAATGAGCAGTTCTTC. The V call is TRBV7-9, the J call TRBJ2-1; D gene unclear. Germline V gene data show CDR1 as SEHNR and CDR2 as FQNEAQ (reference sequence). The length of the CDR3 is 12 residues. Trimming shortened V by 3 bases and J by 6 bases, and 6 bases separated the two germline ends.

The chain employs TRBV28 and TRBJ2-7; 7 bases fit TRBD1. CDR3 size: 14 residues. Germline CDR1 MDHEN, CDR2 SYDVKM. V shed 3 bases, J shed 7 bases, and the junction held 9 bases outside the gene matches. The CDR3 is CASSFGTAQGEQYF. The CDR3 coding sequence is TGTGCCAGCAGTTTTGGGACAGCACAAGGGGAGCAGTACTTC.

V usage is TRBV7-2 and J usage is TRBJ2-7, with 8 bases that match TRBD2. The CDR3 contains 16 residues. The trim removed 5 bases at V and 4 bases at J, leaving 13 bases unmatched. The germline V gene encodes CDR1 SGHTA and CDR2 FQGNSA. DNA for the CDR3: TGTGCCAGCAGCCCCACCGGCAAGCGGGAGACGTACGAGCAGTACTTC. It specifies CASSPTGKRETYEQYF. Full variable domain (outside the CDR3, taken from reference TRBV7-2 and TRBJ2-7): GAGVSQSPSNKVTEKGKDVELRCDPISGHTALYWYRQSLGQGLEFLIYFQGNSAPDKSGLPSDRFSAERTGGSVSTLTIQRTQQEDSAVYLCASSPTGKRETYEQYFGPGTRLTVT.

CDR3 in DNA: TGCGCCAGCAGCTTCGGGGGAAAGGACTATGGCTACACCTTC. This sequence encodes CASSFGGKDYGYTF. The V call is TRBV5-1, the J call TRBJ1-2, with D perhaps matching TRBD1 (5 bases). The germline V and J ends were trimmed by 2 bases and 3 bases, with 11 bases remaining between them. Germline V gene data show CDR1 as SGHRS and CDR2 as YFSETQ. The CDR3 contains 14 residues.

The table lists this clone with a count of one. The chain links TRBV10-1 to TRBJ2-3; TRBD2 matches at 9 bases. The junction had 5 bases not matched to a gene; V was cut back by 0 bases and J by 4 bases. The CDR3 runs 16 residues. The germline V gene encodes CDR1 WNHNN and CDR2 SYGVQD (reference sequence). The CDR3 DNA reads as TGCGCCAGCAGTGAGTCGTTGGTAGCGGGAGCAGATACGCAGTATTTT. Protein: CASSESLVAGADTQYF.